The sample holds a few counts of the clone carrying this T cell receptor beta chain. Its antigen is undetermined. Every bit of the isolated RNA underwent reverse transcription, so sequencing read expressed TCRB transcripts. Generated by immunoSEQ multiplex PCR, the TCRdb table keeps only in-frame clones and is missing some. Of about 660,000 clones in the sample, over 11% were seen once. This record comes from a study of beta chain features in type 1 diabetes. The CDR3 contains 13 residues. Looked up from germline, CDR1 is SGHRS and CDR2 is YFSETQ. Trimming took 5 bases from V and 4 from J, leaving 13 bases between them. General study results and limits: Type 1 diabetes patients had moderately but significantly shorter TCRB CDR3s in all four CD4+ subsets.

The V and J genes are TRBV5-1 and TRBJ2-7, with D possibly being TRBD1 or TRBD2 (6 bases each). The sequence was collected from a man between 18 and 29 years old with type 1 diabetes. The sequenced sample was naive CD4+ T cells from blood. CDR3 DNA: TGCGCCAGCAGGACTTCGGGGGCTTACGAGCAGTACTTC. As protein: CASRTSGAYEQYF.